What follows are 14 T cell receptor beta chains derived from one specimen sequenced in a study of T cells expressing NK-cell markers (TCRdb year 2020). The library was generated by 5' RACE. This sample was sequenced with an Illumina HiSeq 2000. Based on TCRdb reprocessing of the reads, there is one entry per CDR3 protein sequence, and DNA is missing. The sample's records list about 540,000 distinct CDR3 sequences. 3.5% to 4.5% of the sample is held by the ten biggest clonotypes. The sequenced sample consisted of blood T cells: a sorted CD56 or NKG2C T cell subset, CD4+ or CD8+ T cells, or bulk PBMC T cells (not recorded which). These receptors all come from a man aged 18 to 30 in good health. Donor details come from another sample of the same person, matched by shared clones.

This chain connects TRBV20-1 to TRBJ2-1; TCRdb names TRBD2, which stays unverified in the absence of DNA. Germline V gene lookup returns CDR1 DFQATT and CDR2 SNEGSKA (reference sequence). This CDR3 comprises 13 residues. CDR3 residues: CSARSGRVYEQFF.

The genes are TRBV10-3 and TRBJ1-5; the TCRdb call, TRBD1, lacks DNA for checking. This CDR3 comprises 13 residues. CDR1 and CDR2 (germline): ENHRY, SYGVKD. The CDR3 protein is CAMGQGSNQPQHF.

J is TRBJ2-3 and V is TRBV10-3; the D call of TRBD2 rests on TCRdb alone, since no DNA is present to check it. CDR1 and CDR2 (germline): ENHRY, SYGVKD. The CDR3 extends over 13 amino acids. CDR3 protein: CAISESAERESYF.

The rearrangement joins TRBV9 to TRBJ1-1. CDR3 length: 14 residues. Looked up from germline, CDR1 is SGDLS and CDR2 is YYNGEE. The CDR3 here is CASSVRLGGTEAFF.

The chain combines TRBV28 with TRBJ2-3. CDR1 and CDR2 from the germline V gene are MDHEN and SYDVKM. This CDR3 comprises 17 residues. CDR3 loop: CASRRNGGAGTTDTQYF.

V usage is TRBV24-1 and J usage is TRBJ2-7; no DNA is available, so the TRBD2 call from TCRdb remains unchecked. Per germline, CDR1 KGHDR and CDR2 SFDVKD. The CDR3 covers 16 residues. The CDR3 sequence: CATTPSGRKGSYEQYF.

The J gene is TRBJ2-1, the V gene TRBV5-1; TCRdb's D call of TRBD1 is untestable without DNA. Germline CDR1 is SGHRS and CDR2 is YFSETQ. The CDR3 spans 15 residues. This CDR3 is CASSLGQGAKGEQFF.

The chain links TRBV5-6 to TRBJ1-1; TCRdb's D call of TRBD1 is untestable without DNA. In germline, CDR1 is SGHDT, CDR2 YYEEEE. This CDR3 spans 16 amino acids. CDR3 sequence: CASSLVDRGVNTEAFF. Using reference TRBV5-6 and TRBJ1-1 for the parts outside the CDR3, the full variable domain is DAGVTQSPTHLIKTRGQQVTLRCSPKSGHDTVSWYQQALGQGPQFIFQYYEEEERQRGNFPDRFSGHQFPNYSSELNVNALLLGDSALYLCASSLVDRGVNTEAFFGQGTRLTVV.

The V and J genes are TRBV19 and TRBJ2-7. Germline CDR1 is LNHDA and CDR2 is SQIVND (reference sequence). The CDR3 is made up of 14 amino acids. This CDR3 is CASRDTGASYEQYF.

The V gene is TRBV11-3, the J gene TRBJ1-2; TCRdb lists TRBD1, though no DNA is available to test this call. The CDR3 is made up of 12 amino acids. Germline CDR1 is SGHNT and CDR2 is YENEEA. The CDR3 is CASSYGTLGYTF.

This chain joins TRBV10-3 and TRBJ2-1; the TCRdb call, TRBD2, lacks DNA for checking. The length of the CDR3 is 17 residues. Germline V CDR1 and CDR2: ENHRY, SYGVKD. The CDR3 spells CAISANSGRAGVSEQFF.

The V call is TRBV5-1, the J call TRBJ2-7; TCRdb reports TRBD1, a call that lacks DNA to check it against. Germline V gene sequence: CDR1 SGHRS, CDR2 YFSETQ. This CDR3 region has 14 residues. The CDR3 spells CASAEQGFSYEQYF.

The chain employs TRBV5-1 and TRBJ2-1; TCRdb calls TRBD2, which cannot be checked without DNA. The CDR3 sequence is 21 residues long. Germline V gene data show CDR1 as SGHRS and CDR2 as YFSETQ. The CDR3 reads CASSAPDRATSGRSSYNEQFF.

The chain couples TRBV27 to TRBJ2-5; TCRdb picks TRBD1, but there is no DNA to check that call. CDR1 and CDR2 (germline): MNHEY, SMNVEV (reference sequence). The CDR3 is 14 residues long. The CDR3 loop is CASKPQGAGETQYF.